The next 22 T cell receptor beta chains were all read from a single sample in a study of graft-versus-host responses after intestinal transplantation. Graft samples were processed, releasing intraepithelial and lamina propria lymphocytes. The data were produced by immunoSEQ multiplex PCR, yet TCRdb's version contains in-frame clones alone and is incomplete. The sample carries roughly 4,000 clones, over 65% recorded once. The sequenced sample was ileum tissue, obtained 17 days after transplant. The receptors come from a human patient who received an intestinal transplant, so some T cells may come from the graft donor.

This clone was seen a few times. V is TRBV6-1 and J is TRBJ1-3; D is unresolved. Germline loops: CDR1 MNHNS, CDR2 SASEGT. The CDR3 consists of 15 residues. V gave up 6 bases and J gave up 0 bases, with 12 bases separating them. The CDR3 DNA reads as TGTGCCAGCAGGGCCGGACTGGCCTCTGGAAACACCATATATTTT. Protein: CASRAGLASGNTIYF.

This sequence joins TRBV6-5 and TRBJ2-3; weak D call: TRBD1 (6 bases). Germline CDR1 reads MNHEY; CDR2 reads SVGAGI. The length of the CDR3 is 14 residues. V dropped 7 bases and J dropped 1 base, with 12 bases sitting between them. The CDR3 loop is CASKAAGGTDTQYF. The CDR3, as DNA: TGTGCCAGCAAGGCTGCAGGGGGCACAGATACGCAGTATTTT.

V gene TRBV7-3 combines with J gene TRBJ2-6; 8 bases line up with TRBD2. This CDR3 spans 18 amino acids. Germline lookup yields CDR1 SGHTA and CDR2 FQGTGA. J was trimmed by 0 bases and V by 5 bases; bases with no gene match: 9. CDR3 nucleotides: TGTGCCAGCAGCCCCACCCCGACTAGCGTCTCTGGGGCCAACGTCCTGACTTTC. It specifies CASSPTPTSVSGANVLTF.

The gene calls are TRBV28 and TRBJ2-3; D ambiguous. The CDR3 has 12 residues. Deletions cut 3 bases from V and 4 bases from J, with 5 bases between. Germline lookup yields CDR1 MDHEN and CDR2 SYDVKM. As DNA, the CDR3 is TGTGCCAGCAGTTTTTCCGCAGATACGCAGTATTTT. It specifies CASSFSADTQYF.

The chain carries TRBV2 and TRBJ1-2, with 7 bases aligning to TRBD1. This CDR3 is built from 13 residues. Germline assignment: CDR1 SNHLY and CDR2 FYNNEI. V shed 5 bases and J 9 bases; nucleotides not matched to a gene: 9. The DNA of the CDR3 is TGTGCCAGCAGTTCAGACAGGGAGGCGAGCTACACCTTC. It encodes CASSSDREASYTF. The full variable domain, in which reference TRBV2 and TRBJ1-2 provide the parts outside the CDR3, is EPEVTQTPSHQVTQMGQEVILRCVPISNHLYFYWYRQILGQKVEFLVSFYNNEISEKSEIFDDQFSVERPDGSNFTLKIRSTKLEDSAMYFCASSSDREASYTFGSGTRLTVV.

This clone was counted between two and nine times. V is TRBV7-6 and J is TRBJ1-4; 9 bases align to TRBD1. CDR3 length: 15 residues. Germline lookup yields CDR1 SGHVS and CDR2 FNYEAQ. After removal of 5 bases from V and 5 bases from J, the junction contained 6 bases not matched to a gene. The CDR3, as DNA: TGTGCCAGCAGCCCCGGGACAGGGCGAAATGAAAAACTGTTTTTT. This translates into CASSPGTGRNEKLFF.

The chain links TRBV27 to TRBJ1-4; 7 nucleotides agree with TRBD1. V shed 6 bases and J 5 bases; nucleotides not matched to a gene: 6. The CDR3 loop spans 14 amino acids. CDR1 MNHEY and CDR2 SMNVEV come from the germline V gene (reference sequence). This chain's CDR3 is CASRPGQTNEKLFF. The CDR3, as DNA: TGTGCCAGCAGACCGGGACAGACGAATGAAAAACTGTTTTTT.

The V and J genes are TRBV9 and TRBJ2-2; 9 nucleotides align to TRBD2. Trimming removed 4 bases from V and 8 bases from J; junction bases left unmatched: 6. CDR1 and CDR2 (germline): SGDLS, YYNGEE. The CDR3 extends over 14 amino acids. Here the CDR3 DNA reads TGTGCCAGCAGCCCTTTAGCGGGGGAAGGGGAGCTGTTTTTT. The encoded protein is CASSPLAGEGELFF.

V and J are TRBV5-4 and TRBJ2-1; a weak D match, TRBD1 (5 bases). The V and J ends lost 5 bases and 3 bases respectively, with 9 bases between them. Germline CDR1 SGHNT, CDR2 YYREEE (reference sequence). This CDR3 has 13 amino acids. Here the CDR3 reads CASRQDSYNEQFF. Written as DNA, the CDR3 is TGTGCCAGCAGGCAAGACAGCTACAATGAGCAGTTCTTC.

This clone was observed a handful of times. This chain connects TRBV10-3 to TRBJ1-5, with D perhaps matching TRBD1 (5 bases). Between the trimmed V and J ends, which lost 1 base and 5 bases, there was a span of 9 bases. The CDR3 has 14 residues. Germline lookup yields CDR1 ENHRY and CDR2 SYGVKD. CDR3 bases: TGTGCCATCAGTGAGTGGCAGGGCGATCAGCCCCAGCATTTT. This codes for CAISEWQGDQPQHF.

This clone was seen a single time. V is TRBV7-9 and J is TRBJ2-5; 10 nucleotides line up with TRBD2. The V segment lost 1 base and the J segment 2 bases; nucleotides outside the gene matches: 10. Germline CDR1 is SEHNR and CDR2 is FQNEAQ (reference sequence). The CDR3 length is 18 residues. The CDR3 DNA is TGTGCCAGCAGCTTAGTTTGGGAAAGCGGGGGGGCTCAAGAGACCCAGTACTTC. This sequence encodes CASSLVWESGGAQETQYF.

V usage is TRBV7-3 and J usage is TRBJ1-2, with TRBD1 matching over 8 bases. The CDR3 covers 16 residues. J lost 2 bases, V lost 4 bases, and 9 bases had no gene match. CDR1 and CDR2 from the germline V gene are SGHTA and FQGTGA. CDR3 protein: CASSYTRQGFNYGYTF. The CDR3, as DNA: TGTGCCAGCAGCTATACCCGACAGGGGTTCAACTATGGCTACACCTTC.

The rearrangement links TRBV19 to TRBJ1-1; TRBD1 matches 8 bases. V lost 2 bases, J lost 5 bases, and 4 bases stayed unmatched. The CDR3 loop spans 14 amino acids. Germline V gene data show CDR1 as LNHDA and CDR2 as SQIVND (reference sequence). The CDR3 region is CASSIYRGGTEAFF. In DNA form, the CDR3 reads TGTGCCAGTAGTATATACAGGGGGGGAACTGAAGCTTTCTTT.

V and J are TRBV18 and TRBJ2-5; D may be TRBD1 (6 bases). This CDR3 has 18 amino acids. Germline CDR1 reads KGHSH; CDR2 reads LQKENI. V lost 0 bases, J lost 0 bases, and 17 bases lay in between. The CDR3 coding sequence is TGTGCCAGCTCACCACCGGTATCAGGACAGAATTACCAAGAGACCCAGTACTTC. As protein: CASSPPVSGQNYQETQYF.

This chain joins TRBV19 and TRBJ2-5; maybe TRBD2 (5 bases). The CDR3 totals 13 residues. CDR1 and CDR2 from the germline V gene are LNHDA and SQIVND (reference sequence). Deletions cut 5 bases from V and 5 bases from J, with 12 bases between. CDR3 in DNA: TGTGCCAGTAGTGCGAGGGTGAGGGAGACCCAGTACTTC. This gives the protein CASSARVRETQYF.

The chain has TRBV7-8 and TRBJ1-6, with TRBD1 matching over 8 bases. CDR3 length equals 14 residues. Germline loops: CDR1 SGHVS, CDR2 FQNEAQ. J was trimmed by 6 bases and V by 9 bases; bases with no gene match: 7. CDR3: CASHRGNSNSPLHF. The CDR3 DNA reads TGTGCCAGTCACAGGGGGAACTCTAATTCACCCCTCCACTTT.

This rearrangement joins TRBV5-4 to TRBJ1-3, with D tentatively TRBD1 (6 bases). With 4 bases removed from V and 8 bases from J, the gap between germline ends came to 28 bases. The CDR3 sequence is 18 residues long. Germline V CDR1 and CDR2: SGHNT, YYREEE (reference sequence). The CDR3 coding sequence is TGTGCCAGCAGCCAAGTCTTCCCCCATAGGGACAATGAGGACACCATATATTTT. Protein: CASSQVFPHRDNEDTIYF. Full variable domain (rest looked up from reference TRBV5-4 and TRBJ1-3): ETGVTQSPTHLIKTRGQQVTLRCSSQSGHNTVSWYQQALGQGPQFIFQYYREEENGRGNFPPRFSGLQFPNYSSELNVNALELDDSALYLCASSQVFPHRDNEDTIYFGEGSWLTVV.

The chain employs TRBV6-5 and TRBJ2-2, with 7 positions matching TRBD2. CDR3 length: 14 amino acids. Germline V CDR1 and CDR2: MNHEY, SVGAGI. Trimming took 5 bases from V and 7 from J; bases not matched to a gene: 7. DNA of the CDR3: TGTGCCAGCAGTCCGGGGGGTACTCTCGGGGAGCTGTTTTTT. It translates to CASSPGGTLGELFF.

This chain uses TRBV29-1 with TRBJ2-5; D is unclear. The V and J ends lost 3 bases and 0 bases respectively, with 8 bases between them. From germline, CDR1 is SQVTM and CDR2 ANQGSEA. This CDR3 comprises 13 residues. CDR3 protein: CSVDFQNQETQYF. The DNA of the CDR3 is TGCAGCGTTGATTTCCAGAACCAAGAGACCCAGTACTTC.

The V call is TRBV7-2, the J call TRBJ1-1, with a possible D match to TRBD1 (5 bases). Trimming took 2 bases from V and 3 from J, leaving 10 bases between them. CDR1 and CDR2 (germline): SGHTA, FQGNSA. The CDR3 loop spans 14 amino acids. CDR3 region: CASSLSRDYTEAFF. The CDR3 region has the DNA TGTGCCAGCAGCTTATCCAGGGATTACACTGAAGCTTTCTTT. Variable domain in full (rest from reference TRBV7-2 and TRBJ1-1): GAGVSQSPSNKVTEKGKDVELRCDPISGHTALYWYRQSLGQGLEFLIYFQGNSAPDKSGLPSDRFSAERTGGSVSTLTIQRTQQEDSAVYLCASSLSRDYTEAFFGQGTRLTVV.

The chain uses TRBV6-1 and TRBJ1-6; tentative D call: TRBD1 (5 bases). V lost 5 bases and J lost 3, with 11 bases in between. The CDR3 runs to 15 residues. CDR1 and CDR2 from the germline V gene are MNHNS and SASEGT. The CDR3 DNA reads TGTGCCAGCAGTTCGCCGACAGACTATAATTCACCCCTCCACTTT. Its translation is CASSSPTDYNSPLHF.

The V call is TRBV10-2, the J call TRBJ2-5; 8 nucleotides align to TRBD1. This CDR3 region has 15 residues. V trimming: 8 bases; J trimming: 5 bases; junction bases outside the gene matches: 13. In germline, CDR1 is WSHSY, CDR2 SAAADI. Here the CDR3 DNA reads TGCGCCAGCGGTAGTGGGCCAGGGGGCTCGGAGACCCAGTACTTC. Translated: CASGSGPGGSETQYF.